This entry describes one T cell receptor (beta chain). The antigen is not known. Germline V gene sequence: CDR1 MNHEY, CDR2 SMNVEV (reference sequence). This CDR3 is built from 17 residues. V was clipped by 8 bases and J by 1 base; unmatched bases: 9. The data stem from a study of long-term antiretroviral therapy in people with HIV. Researchers secured at least one pre-ART and at least two post-ART PBMC samples from each donor. Researchers report immunoSEQ v3.0 was run at survey level. The protocol was immunoSEQ multiplex PCR, while the TCRdb copy is restricted to in-frame clones and leaves out a portion. The data show 20,000 to 25,000 clones, 81% seen once. Study results and limitations: Possibly under older ART regimens, blood was drawn between about 2004 and 2018.

The chain carries TRBV27 and TRBJ2-7, with 15 bases aligning to TRBD2. The material sequenced was unsorted PBMCs, taken 0.1 years before starting antiretroviral therapy. The sequence was obtained from a middle-aged man with HIV. CDR3 amino acids: CASSSRGLAGGSYEQYF. The CDR3, as DNA: TGTGCCAGCTCTTCCAGGGGACTAGCGGGAGGATCCTACGAGCAGTACTTC.